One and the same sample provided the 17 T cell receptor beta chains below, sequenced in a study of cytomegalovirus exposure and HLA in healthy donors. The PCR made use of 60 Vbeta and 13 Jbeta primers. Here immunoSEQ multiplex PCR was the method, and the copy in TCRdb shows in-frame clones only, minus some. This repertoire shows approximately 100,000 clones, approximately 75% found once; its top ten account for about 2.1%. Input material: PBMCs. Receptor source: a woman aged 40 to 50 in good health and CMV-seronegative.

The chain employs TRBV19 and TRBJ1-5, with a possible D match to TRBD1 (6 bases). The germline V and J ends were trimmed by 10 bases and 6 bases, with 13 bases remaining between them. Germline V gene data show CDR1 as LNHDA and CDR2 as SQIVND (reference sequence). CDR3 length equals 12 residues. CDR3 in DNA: TGTGCCACGAGGGTGACAGGTCAGCCCCAGCATTTT. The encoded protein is CATRVTGQPQHF. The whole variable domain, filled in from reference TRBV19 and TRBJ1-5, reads DGGITQSPKYLFRKEGQNVTLSCEQNLNHDAMYWYRQDPGQGLRLIYYSQIVNDFQKGDIAEGYSVSREKKESFPLTVTSAQKNPTAFYLCATRVTGQPQHFGDGTRLSIL.

The CDR3 protein is CASSPGVLNTEAFF. The DNA of the CDR3 is TGTGCCAGCAGCCCCGGTGTTTTGAACACTGAAGCTTTCTTT. The chain combines TRBV7-9 with TRBJ1-1, with D hard to call. This CDR3 contains 14 residues. Germline CDR1 is SEHNR and CDR2 is FQNEAQ (reference sequence). Trimming left V 5 bases short and J 0 bases short, with 10 bases between.

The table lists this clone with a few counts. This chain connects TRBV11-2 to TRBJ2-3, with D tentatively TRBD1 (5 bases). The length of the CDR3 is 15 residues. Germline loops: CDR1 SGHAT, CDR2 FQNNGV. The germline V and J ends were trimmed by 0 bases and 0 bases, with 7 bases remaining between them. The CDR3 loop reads CASSLEGVSTDTQYF. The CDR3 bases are TGTGCCAGCAGCTTAGAAGGGGTTAGCACAGATACGCAGTATTTT.

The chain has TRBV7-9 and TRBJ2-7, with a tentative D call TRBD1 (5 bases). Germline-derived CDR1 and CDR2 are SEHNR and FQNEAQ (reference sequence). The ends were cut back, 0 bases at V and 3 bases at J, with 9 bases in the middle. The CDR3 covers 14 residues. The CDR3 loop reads CASSLAGQVYEQYF. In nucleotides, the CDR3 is TGTGCCAGCAGCTTAGCGGGGCAGGTCTACGAGCAGTACTTC.

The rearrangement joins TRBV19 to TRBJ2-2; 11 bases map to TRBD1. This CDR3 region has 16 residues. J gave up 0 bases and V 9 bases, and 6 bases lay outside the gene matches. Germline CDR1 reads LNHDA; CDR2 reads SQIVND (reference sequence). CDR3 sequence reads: CASGQGAFSNTGELFF. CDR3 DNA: TGTGCCAGCGGACAGGGGGCTTTCTCGAACACCGGGGAGCTGTTTTTT.

This chain's CDR3 is CASITWTGKEGSEKLFF. Written as DNA, the CDR3 is TGTGCCAGCATTACATGGACAGGGAAGGAGGGATCGGAAAAACTGTTTTTT. V gene TRBV28 combines with J gene TRBJ1-4, with 8 bases identical to TRBD1. Germline lookup yields CDR1 MDHEN and CDR2 SYDVKM. The ends lost 7 bases at V and 8 bases at J; junction bases unmatched: 18. CDR3 length: 17 amino acids.

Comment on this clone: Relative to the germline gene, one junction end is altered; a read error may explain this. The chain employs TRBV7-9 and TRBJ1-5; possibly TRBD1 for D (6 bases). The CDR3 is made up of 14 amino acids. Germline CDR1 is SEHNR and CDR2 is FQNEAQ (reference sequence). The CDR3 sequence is CSSSLQGSNQPQHF. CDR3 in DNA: TGTTCCAGCAGCTTACAGGGTAGCAATCAGCCCCAGCATTTT.

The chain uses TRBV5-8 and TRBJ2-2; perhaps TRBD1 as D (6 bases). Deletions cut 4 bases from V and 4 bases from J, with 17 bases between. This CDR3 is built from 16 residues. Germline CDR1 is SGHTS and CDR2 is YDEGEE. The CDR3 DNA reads TGTGCCAGCAGCCCCATTCCGGGACAAACCACCGGGGAGCTGTTTTTT. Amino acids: CASSPIPGQTTGELFF.

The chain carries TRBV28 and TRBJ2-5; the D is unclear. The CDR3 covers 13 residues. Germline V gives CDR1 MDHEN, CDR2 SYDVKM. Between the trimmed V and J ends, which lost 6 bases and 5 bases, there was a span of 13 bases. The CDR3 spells CASRLGGRETQYF. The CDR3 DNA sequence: TGTGCCAGCAGGTTAGGCGGTCGGGAGACCCAGTACTTC.

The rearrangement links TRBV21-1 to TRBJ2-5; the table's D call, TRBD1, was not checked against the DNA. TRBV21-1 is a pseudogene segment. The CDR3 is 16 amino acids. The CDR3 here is CASSKRRTPQQETQYF. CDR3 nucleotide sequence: TGTGCCAGCAGCAAAAGACGGACACCCCAACAAGAGACCCAGTACTTC.

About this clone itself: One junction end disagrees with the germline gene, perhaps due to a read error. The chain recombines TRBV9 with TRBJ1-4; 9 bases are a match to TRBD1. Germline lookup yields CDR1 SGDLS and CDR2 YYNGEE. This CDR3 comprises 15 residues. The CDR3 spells CANSVEGQGVEKLFF. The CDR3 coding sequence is TGTGCCAACAGCGTAGAGGGACAGGGTGTTGAAAAACTGTTTTTT.

The CDR3 nucleotides read TGCGCCAGCAGCCAGGATAACAGGGGTGGACAGCCCCAGCATTTT. This encodes CASSQDNRGGQPQHF. The genes are TRBV4-1 and TRBJ1-5; 7 nucleotides line up with TRBD1. CDR3 length: 15 residues. V shed 3 bases and J 7 bases; nucleotides not matched to a gene: 9. Germline V lookup: CDR1 MGHRA, CDR2 YSYEKL.

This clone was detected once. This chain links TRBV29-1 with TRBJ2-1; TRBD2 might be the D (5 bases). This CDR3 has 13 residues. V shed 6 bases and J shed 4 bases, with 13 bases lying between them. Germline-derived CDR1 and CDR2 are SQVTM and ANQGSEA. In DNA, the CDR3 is TGCAGCGTCATCCCGGGATTTTACAATGAGCAGTTCTTC. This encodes CSVIPGFYNEQFF.

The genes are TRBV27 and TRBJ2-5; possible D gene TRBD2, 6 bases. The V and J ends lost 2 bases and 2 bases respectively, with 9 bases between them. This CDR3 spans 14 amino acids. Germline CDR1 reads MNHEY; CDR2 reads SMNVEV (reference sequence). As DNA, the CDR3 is TGTGCCAGCAGTTTAGCGGGACCTCAAGAGACCCAGTACTTC. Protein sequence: CASSLAGPQETQYF.

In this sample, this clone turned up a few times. CDR3 loop: CASSLQASEQYF. The CDR3 region has the DNA TGCGCCAGCAGCTTACAGGCTTCCGAGCAGTACTTC. The rearrangement joins TRBV5-1 to TRBJ2-7; D might be TRBD1 (5 bases). This CDR3 is 12 amino acids long. Germline assignment: CDR1 SGHRS and CDR2 YFSETQ. Trimming shortened V by 2 bases and J by 6 bases, and 9 bases separated the two germline ends.

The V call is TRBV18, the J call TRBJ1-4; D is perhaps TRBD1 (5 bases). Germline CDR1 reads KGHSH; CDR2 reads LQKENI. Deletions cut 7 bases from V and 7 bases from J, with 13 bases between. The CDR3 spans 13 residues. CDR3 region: CASFQQGSEKLFF. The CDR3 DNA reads TGTGCCAGCTTTCAGCAGGGAAGTGAAAAACTGTTTTTT.

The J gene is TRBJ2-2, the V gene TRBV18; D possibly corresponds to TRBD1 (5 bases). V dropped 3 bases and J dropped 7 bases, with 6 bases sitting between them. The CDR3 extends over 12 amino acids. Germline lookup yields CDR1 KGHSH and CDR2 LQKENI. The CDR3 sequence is CASSPDSGELFF. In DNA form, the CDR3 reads TGTGCCAGCTCACCTGACAGCGGGGAGCTGTTTTTT.